This T cell receptor (beta chain) stems from a study of T cells after yellow fever vaccination. Regarding this clonotype: No antigen is known for it.

They built TCR cDNA with 5'RACE template switching, a step that put in a universal primer site and UMIs. A single record per CDR3 protein comes from TCRdb applying MiXCR to the 5' RACE reads. Of hundreds of thousands of distinct CDR3 sequences in the sample, about 5.2% are singletons; the top ten hold around 3.3%. Germline CDR1 and CDR2: SGHTA and FQGNSA. The length of the CDR3 is 16 residues. V lost 5 bases to trimming and J lost 0 bases, with 14 bases between them. The study's findings and limits: High-abundance clonotypes from the bulk population could contaminate FACS-sorted repertoires. The secondary T-cell response peaked on day 5, not day 15, but was weaker. Most clones from primary vaccination resurfaced after the booster (around 97% CD4, more than 75% CD8).

The TCR originated in a man aged 18-30 years who received the YFV17D yellow fever vaccine. The V call is TRBV7-2, the J call TRBJ1-3; D is uncertain. Specimen: CD4+ T cells sorted from PBMCs, collected on the day of the yellow fever booster vaccination. The chain's CDR3 is CASSPRYRGSGNTIYF. CDR3 DNA sequence: TGTGCCAGCAGCCCGCGGTACCGAGGCTCTGGAAACACCATATATTTT.